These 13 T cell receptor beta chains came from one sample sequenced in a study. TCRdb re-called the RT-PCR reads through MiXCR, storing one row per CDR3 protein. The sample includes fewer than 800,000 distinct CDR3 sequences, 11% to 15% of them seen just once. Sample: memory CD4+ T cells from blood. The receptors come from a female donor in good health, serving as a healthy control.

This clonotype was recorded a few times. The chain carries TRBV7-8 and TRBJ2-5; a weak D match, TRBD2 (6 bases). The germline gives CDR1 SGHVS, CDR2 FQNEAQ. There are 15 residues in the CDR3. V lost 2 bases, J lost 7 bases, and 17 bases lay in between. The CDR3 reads CASSLLGGLPGTQYF. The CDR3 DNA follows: TGTGCCAGCAGCTTACTCGGGGGACTGCCGGGGACCCAGTACTTC.

Written as DNA, the CDR3 is TGCGCCAGCAGCTTGGACAGCAAATATGGCTACACCTTC. Protein sequence: CASSLDSKYGYTF. This chain connects TRBV5-1 to TRBJ1-2; D is uncertain. There are 13 residues in the CDR3. The germline V gene has CDR1 SGHRS and CDR2 YFSETQ. V was cut by 0 bases and J by 5 bases, with 8 bases left in between.

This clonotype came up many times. The CDR3 coding sequence is TGTGCCAGCAGCGACTCCGGGAGGACGTATGGCTACACCTTC. This sequence encodes CASSDSGRTYGYTF. This chain uses TRBV12-3 or TRBV12-4 with TRBJ1-2; D is uncertain. V was clipped by 6 bases and J by 5 bases, with 16 bases between them. The CDR3 runs 14 residues.

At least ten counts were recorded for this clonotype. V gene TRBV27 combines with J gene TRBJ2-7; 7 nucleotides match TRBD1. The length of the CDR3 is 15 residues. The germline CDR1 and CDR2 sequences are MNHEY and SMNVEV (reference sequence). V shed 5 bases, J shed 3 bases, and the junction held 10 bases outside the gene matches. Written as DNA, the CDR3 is TGTGCCAGCAGTCAAACATCGGGACAGAACTACGAGCAGTACTTC. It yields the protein CASSQTSGQNYEQYF.

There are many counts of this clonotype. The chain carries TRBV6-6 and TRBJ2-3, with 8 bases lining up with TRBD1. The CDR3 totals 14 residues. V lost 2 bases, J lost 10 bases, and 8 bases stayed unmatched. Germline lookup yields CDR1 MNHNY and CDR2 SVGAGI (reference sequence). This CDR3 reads CASSYTDREVPQYF. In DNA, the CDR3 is TGTGCCAGCAGTTACACGGACAGGGAGGTTCCGCAGTATTTT.

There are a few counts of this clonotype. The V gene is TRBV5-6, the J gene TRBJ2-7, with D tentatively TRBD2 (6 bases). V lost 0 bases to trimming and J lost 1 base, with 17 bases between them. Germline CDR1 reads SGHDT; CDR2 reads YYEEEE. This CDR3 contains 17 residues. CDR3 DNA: TGTGCCAGCAGCTTGGCGGGTCTAGCGAGACGGTCCTACGAGCAGTACTTC. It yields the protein CASSLAGLARRSYEQYF.

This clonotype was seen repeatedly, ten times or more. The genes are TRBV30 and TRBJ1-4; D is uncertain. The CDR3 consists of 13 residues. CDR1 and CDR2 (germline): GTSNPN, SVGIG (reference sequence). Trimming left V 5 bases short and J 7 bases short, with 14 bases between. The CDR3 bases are TGTGCCTGGGATGCGGGTATCTTTGAAAAACTGTTTTTT. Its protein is CAWDAGIFEKLFF.

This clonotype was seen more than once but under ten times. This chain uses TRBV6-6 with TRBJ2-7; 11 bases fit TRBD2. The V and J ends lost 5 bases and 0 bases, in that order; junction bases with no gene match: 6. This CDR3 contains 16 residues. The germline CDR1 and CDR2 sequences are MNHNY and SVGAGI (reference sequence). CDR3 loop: CASSEGLAVSSYEQYF. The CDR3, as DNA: TGTGCCAGCAGTGAGGGACTAGCGGTCAGCTCCTACGAGCAGTACTTC.

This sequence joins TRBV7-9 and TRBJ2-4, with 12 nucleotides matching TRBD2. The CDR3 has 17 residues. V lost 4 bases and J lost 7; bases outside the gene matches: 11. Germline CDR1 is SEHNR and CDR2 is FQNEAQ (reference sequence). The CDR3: CASSSLAGGLSGNIQYF. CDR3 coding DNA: TGTGCCAGCAGCTCACTAGCGGGAGGTCTCTCCGGCAACATTCAGTACTTC. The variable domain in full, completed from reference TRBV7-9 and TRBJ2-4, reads DTGVSQNPRHKITKRGQNVTFRCDPISEHNRLYWYRQTLGQGPEFLTYFQNEAQLEKSRLLSDRFSAERPKGSFSTLEIQRTEQGDSAMYLCASSSLAGGLSGNIQYFGAGTRLSVL.

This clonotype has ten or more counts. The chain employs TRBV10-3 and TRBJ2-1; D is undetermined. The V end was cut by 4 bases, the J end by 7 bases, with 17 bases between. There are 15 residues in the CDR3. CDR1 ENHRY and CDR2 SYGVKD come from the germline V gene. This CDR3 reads CAISGSATRSNEQFF. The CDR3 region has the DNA TGTGCCATCAGTGGGTCAGCTACCCGGTCGAATGAGCAGTTCTTC.

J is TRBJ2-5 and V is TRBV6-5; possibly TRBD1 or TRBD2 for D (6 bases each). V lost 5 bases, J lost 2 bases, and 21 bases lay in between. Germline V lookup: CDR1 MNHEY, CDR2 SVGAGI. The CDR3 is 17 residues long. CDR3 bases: TGTGCCAGCAGTGGCACTTTGAGGGGGGACCTACAAGAGACCCAGTACTTC. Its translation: CASSGTLRGDLQETQYF.

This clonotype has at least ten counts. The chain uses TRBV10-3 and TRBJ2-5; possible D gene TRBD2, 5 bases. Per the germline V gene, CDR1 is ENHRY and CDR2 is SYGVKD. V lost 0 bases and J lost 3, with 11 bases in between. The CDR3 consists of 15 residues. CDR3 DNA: TGTGCCATCAGTGAGTCTAGTCAACTAGAAGAGACCCAGTACTTC. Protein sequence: CAISESSQLEETQYF.

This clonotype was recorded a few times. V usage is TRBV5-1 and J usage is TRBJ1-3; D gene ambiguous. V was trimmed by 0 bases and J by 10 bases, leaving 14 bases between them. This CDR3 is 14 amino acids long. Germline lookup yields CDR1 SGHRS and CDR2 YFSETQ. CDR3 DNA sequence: TGCGCCAGCAGCTTGGACACTAACCTTGGGACCATATATTTT. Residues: CASSLDTNLGTIYF. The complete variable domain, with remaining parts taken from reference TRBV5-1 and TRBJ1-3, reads KAGVTQTPRYLIKTRGQQVTLSCSPISGHRSVSWYQQTPGQGLQFLFEYFSETQRNKGNFPGRFSGRQFSNSRSEMNVSTLELGDSALYLCASSLDTNLGTIYFGEGSWLTVV.